What follows describes a single T cell receptor (beta chain). Its antigen is not identified. Germline V lookup: CDR1 MNHEY, CDR2 SVGAGI. V dropped 1 base and J dropped 0 bases, with 11 bases sitting between them. This CDR3 comprises 16 residues. This entry is derived from a study of cytomegalovirus exposure and HLA in healthy donors. Findings of the study overall: The authors later linked a missense DCLRE1C variant to TCR beta V- and J-gene trimming.

The PCR made use of 60 Vbeta and 13 Jbeta primers. Libraries were prepared by immunoSEQ multiplex PCR; TCRdb keeps only in-frame clonotypes and omits some of them. The repertoire holds fewer than 250,000 clones, with 70% to 75% as singletons. The donors (healthy individuals) were bone marrow donors. Sample: PBMCs. The chain recombines TRBV6-5 with TRBJ2-3; no firm D call. The receptor was derived from a man younger than 40 in good health and CMV-seropositive. The DNA of the CDR3 is TGTGCCAGCAGTTACTTAGCTGATCTTAGCACAGATACGCAGTATTTT. Its translation: CASSYLADLSTDTQYF.